The 28 T cell receptor beta chains listed next were all sequenced from one sample in a study of T cell repertoires in cytomegalovirus infection. TCRdb independently ran MiXCR on the reads; one entry per CDR3 protein. The sample includes around 530,000 distinct CDR3 sequences, around a quarter of them seen just once. What was sequenced was PBMCs. The source is a human donor in good health (CMV status not recorded). Some clones in this sample may be carry-over from other donors' samples.

This sequence joins TRBV11-2 and TRBJ1-2; no reliable D call. Germline loops: CDR1 SGHAT, CDR2 FQNNGV. CDR3 size: 13 residues. The V and J ends lost 1 base and 8 bases respectively, with 11 bases between them. Here the CDR3 reads CASSLGLTGGYTF. As DNA, the CDR3 is TGTGCCAGCAGCTTAGGCCTGACTGGGGGCTACACCTTC.

The V gene is TRBV11-2, the J gene TRBJ2-7; no definite D call. From germline, CDR1 is SGHAT and CDR2 FQNNGV. The CDR3 extends over 17 amino acids. Trimming took off 6 bases at V and 7 bases at J, with 28 bases between the two ends. CDR3 loop: CASSTFEEAAPFREQYV. In nucleotides, the CDR3 is TGTGCCAGCAGTACCTTTGAAGAGGCGGCACCCTTTAGAGAGCAGTACGTC.

This sequence joins TRBV5-1 and TRBJ2-3; maybe TRBD2 (7 bases). CDR3 length equals 16 residues. V was clipped by 4 bases and J by 4 bases, with 19 bases between them. The germline gives CDR1 SGHRS, CDR2 YFSETQ. This CDR3 is CASSPPSGGGADTQYF. The CDR3 DNA follows: TGCGCCAGCAGCCCCCCTAGCGGAGGGGGTGCAGATACGCAGTATTTT.

The CDR3 spells CASRHPGLGPRDTQYF. In DNA form, the CDR3 reads TGTGCCAGTAGACACCCTGGACTAGGTCCGAGAGATACGCAGTATTTT. This sequence joins TRBV19 and TRBJ2-3; 7 nucleotides match TRBD2. This CDR3 has 16 residues. The germline gives CDR1 LNHDA, CDR2 SQIVND (reference sequence). Trimming cost V 6 bases and J 5 bases; bases outside gene matches: 14.

The CDR3 DNA follows: TGTGCCAGCAGTCCCCGGACTAGCGGGAGGGCCGAGCAGTTCTTC. Its translation: CASSPRTSGRAEQFF. The gene calls are TRBV28 and TRBJ2-1; 15 bases align to TRBD2. V trimming: 5 bases; J trimming: 10 bases; junction bases outside the gene matches: 6. CDR3 length equals 15 residues. CDR1 is MDHEN and CDR2 is SYDVKM in the germline V gene.

The V call is TRBV7-3, the J call TRBJ2-7; no reliable D call. Between the trimmed V and J ends, which lost 1 base and 2 bases, there was a span of 12 bases. The CDR3 is 15 residues long. Germline V lookup: CDR1 SGHTA, CDR2 FQGTGA. The CDR3 region is CASSLMGGPAYEQYF. In nucleotides, the CDR3 is TGTGCCAGCAGCTTAATGGGCGGACCCGCCTACGAGCAGTACTTC.

The rearrangement joins TRBV29-1 to TRBJ2-1; no firm D call. The germline CDR1 and CDR2 sequences are SQVTM and ANQGSEA. The CDR3 runs 10 residues. V lost 3 bases, J lost 7 bases, and 4 bases lay in between. The CDR3 DNA reads as TGCAGCGTTGAGGGGAATGAGCAGTTCTTC. Translating it yields CSVEGNEQFF.

A few counts support this clonotype. The rearrangement uses TRBV6-1 and TRBJ1-6, with 7 bases lining up with TRBD1. CDR3 length: 14 amino acids. V lost 5 bases and J lost 9; bases outside the gene matches: 7. Germline CDR1 is MNHNS and CDR2 is SASEGT. In nucleotides, the CDR3 is TGTGCCAGCAGTAGCGACAGGGCGGGTTCACCCCTCCACTTT. Amino acid sequence: CASSSDRAGSPLHF.

This clonotype was picked up a small number of times. The chain employs TRBV7-2 and TRBJ2-4, with TRBD1 matching over 9 bases. The CDR3 runs 15 residues. The germline V gene has CDR1 SGHTA and CDR2 FQGNSA. Trimming cost V 4 bases and J 7 bases; bases outside gene matches: 8. The DNA for the CDR3 is TGTGCCAGCAGCTCCGGGACAGGGATGTCGAACATTCAGTACTTC. Translating gives CASSSGTGMSNIQYF.

The J gene is TRBJ1-4, the V gene TRBV7-9; D not resolved. CDR1 SEHNR and CDR2 FQNEAQ come from the germline V gene (reference sequence). The CDR3 loop spans 13 amino acids. The V end was cut by 5 bases, the J end by 4 bases, with 8 bases between. The DNA for the CDR3 is TGTGCCAGCAGCCAATCCGATAATGAAAAACTGTTTTTT. This encodes CASSQSDNEKLFF.

The genes are TRBV28 and TRBJ1-6; D perhaps matches TRBD1 (5 bases). The V gene lost 6 bases and the J gene lost 9 bases, with 15 bases spanning the gap. CDR3 size: 14 residues. CDR1 and CDR2 (germline): MDHEN, SYDVKM. CDR3 region: CASSSRQSGSPLHF. The CDR3 bases are TGTGCCAGCAGCTCCCGACAGTCAGGTTCACCCCTCCACTTT.

The chain uses TRBV6-6 and TRBJ2-7, with 8 bases lining up with TRBD2. The germline gives CDR1 MNHNY, CDR2 SVGAGI (reference sequence). This CDR3 comprises 13 residues. The junction had 8 bases not matched to a gene; V was cut back by 6 bases and J by 7 bases. The CDR3 coding sequence is TGTGCCAGCAGAAAGAGCGGGGGCGGGGAGCAGTACGTC. It encodes CASRKSGGGEQYV.

The chain has TRBV2 and TRBJ1-4; 7 bases agree with TRBD1. This CDR3 spans 16 amino acids. Germline assignment: CDR1 SNHLY and CDR2 FYNNEI. V shed 8 bases and J 7 bases; nucleotides not matched to a gene: 16. CDR3 region: CASQPISGQLREKLFF. The CDR3 DNA sequence: TGTGCCAGCCAACCTATTTCGGGACAGTTACGTGAAAAACTGTTTTTT.

This clonotype was seen ten or more times. In DNA form, the CDR3 reads TGTGCCAGCAGCTTAAGGGCGAGGGGTGAAGCTTTCTTT. Translating it yields CASSLRARGEAFF. The V call is TRBV7-3, the J call TRBJ1-1; a possible D gene is TRBD1 (5 bases). Germline-derived CDR1 and CDR2 are SGHTA and FQGTGA. The CDR3 covers 13 residues. Trimming pared 1 base from V and 7 bases from J, leaving 10 bases between.

This chain uses TRBV29-1 with TRBJ1-1; D remains unclear. The germline V gene has CDR1 SQVTM and CDR2 ANQGSEA. Trimming removed 1 base at V and 3 bases at J, with 15 bases between. CDR3 length: 15 residues. DNA of the CDR3: TGCAGCGTTGAAGCGCACGGCCGAAGGGACACTGAAGCTTTCTTT. This codes for CSVEAHGRRDTEAFF.

This chain connects TRBV6-5 to TRBJ1-6; no clear D gene. Germline CDR1 reads MNHEY; CDR2 reads SVGAGI. Deletions cut 2 bases from V and 8 bases from J, with 16 bases between. The CDR3 contains 16 residues. CDR3 nucleotide sequence: TGTGCCAGCAGTTACGGGCTGGGTCTCACTTATTCACCCCTCCACTTT. This sequence encodes CASSYGLGLTYSPLHF.

This clonotype has more than one count but fewer than ten. This sequence joins TRBV28 and TRBJ1-4; D is uncertain. Deletions cut 6 bases from V and 3 bases from J, with 14 bases between. Germline assignment: CDR1 MDHEN and CDR2 SYDVKM. This CDR3 region has 15 residues. The CDR3 DNA follows: TGTGCCAGCAGCCCCTTTGGCGAGGCTAATGAAAAACTGTTTTTT. Amino acids: CASSPFGEANEKLFF.

This clonotype was detected many times. The chain has TRBV7-2 and TRBJ1-1; no clear D. The CDR3 has 13 amino acids. Germline-derived CDR1 and CDR2 are SGHTA and FQGNSA. Trimming pared 4 bases from V and 3 bases from J, leaving 9 bases between. The CDR3 spells CASSSLRDTEAFF. The CDR3 region has the DNA TGTGCCAGCAGCTCCTTGAGGGACACTGAAGCTTTCTTT.

This clonotype was recorded a few times. V gene TRBV6-1 combines with J gene TRBJ2-1; D gene unclear. The CDR3 loop spans 13 amino acids. Looked up from germline, CDR1 is MNHNS and CDR2 is SASEGT. V was pared by 5 bases and J by 6 bases, with 11 bases between. CDR3 region: CASSRLTVNEQFF. CDR3 nucleotide sequence: TGTGCCAGCAGTCGACTGACCGTCAATGAGCAGTTCTTC.

The CDR3 region has the DNA TGTGCCAGCAACAAGCGGACAAATAACAATGAGCAGTTCTTC. It yields the protein CASNKRTNNNEQFF. V and J are TRBV12-3 or TRBV12-4 and TRBJ2-1, with D perhaps given as TRBD1 or TRBD2 (5 bases each). With 7 bases removed from V and 5 bases from J, the gap between germline ends came to 15 bases. The CDR3 totals 14 residues.

This clonotype was recorded at least ten times. V gene TRBV11-2 combines with J gene TRBJ2-1; 8 bases map to TRBD1. The CDR3 extends over 15 amino acids. Looked up from germline, CDR1 is SGHAT and CDR2 is FQNNGV. With V trimmed by 5 bases and J by 5 bases, 8 bases remained unmatched. The CDR3 bases are TGTGCCAGCAGCCCCCGACAGGGGTCTGACAATGAGCAGTTCTTC. This gives the protein CASSPRQGSDNEQFF.

The table lists this clonotype with a few counts. V usage is TRBV7-8 and J usage is TRBJ1-1; no definite D call. Germline V lookup: CDR1 SGHVS, CDR2 FQNEAQ. The ends were cut back, 2 bases at V and 0 bases at J, with 19 bases in the middle. This CDR3 region has 18 residues. The CDR3 is CASSLSSRSTNLNTEAFF. The CDR3 DNA sequence: TGTGCCAGCAGCTTAAGTTCCCGTTCCACCAACCTGAACACTGAAGCTTTCTTT.

The chain employs TRBV30 and TRBJ1-2, with TRBD1 matching over 8 bases. The CDR3 consists of 12 residues. Losses at the gene ends were 4 bases for V and 8 bases for J; bases not matched to a gene: 6. From germline, CDR1 is GTSNPN and CDR2 SVGIG (reference sequence). The CDR3 reads CAWNAGGQGYTF. As DNA, the CDR3 is TGTGCCTGGAACGCAGGGGGCCAGGGCTACACCTTC.

The table lists this clonotype with a few counts. The rearrangement joins TRBV20-1 to TRBJ1-2; no clear D gene. CDR1 is DFQATT and CDR2 is SNEGSKA in the germline V gene (reference sequence). The CDR3 loop spans 15 amino acids. V was pared by 3 bases and J by 2 bases, with 16 bases between. CDR3 DNA: TGCAGTGCTAGCCCCCCCCAGACGGCGAACTATGGCTACACCTTC. It translates to CSASPPQTANYGYTF.

This clonotype was detected only a few times. The chain recombines TRBV19 with TRBJ2-6, with TRBD1 matching over 9 bases. V was clipped by 4 bases and J by 0 bases; unmatched bases: 7. This CDR3 region has 18 residues. Germline V CDR1 and CDR2: LNHDA, SQIVND (reference sequence). The DNA for the CDR3 is TGTGCCAGTAGTACCGGGACAGGGAGACTCTCTGGGGCCAACGTCCTGACTTTC. This translates into CASSTGTGRLSGANVLTF.

The CDR3 protein is CASSILLQDGYTF. The CDR3 DNA reads as TGTGCCAGTAGTATCCTGCTGCAGGATGGCTACACCTTC. This chain uses TRBV19 with TRBJ1-2; no clear D. Germline CDR1 reads LNHDA; CDR2 reads SQIVND (reference sequence). V gave up 3 bases and J gave up 6 bases, with 11 bases separating them. This CDR3 comprises 13 residues.

CDR3 region: CAWSVARTGVNYNEQFF. CDR3 nucleotides: TGTGCCTGGAGCGTAGCTCGGACAGGGGTAAACTACAATGAGCAGTTCTTC. The J gene is TRBJ2-1, the V gene TRBV30, with 9 bases fitting TRBD1. The CDR3 consists of 17 residues. The ends lost 3 bases at V and 3 bases at J; junction bases unmatched: 12. Per the germline V gene, CDR1 is GTSNPN and CDR2 is SVGIG (reference sequence).

The V call is TRBV29-1, the J call TRBJ1-2, with 10 positions matching TRBD1. The germline V gene has CDR1 SQVTM and CDR2 ANQGSEA. Trimming at V came to 0 bases and at J to 10 bases, leaving 5 bases not matched to a gene. This CDR3 spans 13 amino acids. The CDR3, as DNA: TGCAGCGTTGAAGATCTGGGACAGGGGCCCTACACCTTC. It is translated as CSVEDLGQGPYTF.